This TCR beta chain was sequenced in a study of Tregs in tolerant kidney transplant recipients. The study's findings and limits: No direct test of biological reproducibility was done here. The small number of patients limits these findings pending further validation.

Per germline, CDR1 SEHNR and CDR2 FQNEAQ (reference sequence). The junction had 3 bases not matched to a gene; V was cut back by 5 bases and J by 3 bases. The CDR3 runs 15 residues. With regard to this clone: As yet, its antigen is unknown.

Unstimulated regulatory T cells (CD4+CD25+CD127-), CD4+CD25- non-regulatory cells, CD4 and CD8 cells were FACS-sorted from thawed PBMCs. TCRdb keeps only in-frame clones here, not all; method: immunoSEQ multiplex PCR. Seen here are tens of thousands of clones, roughly 89% observed once, and the top ten hold 3.5% to 5.5%. The specimen was CD4+ T cells from blood. V and J are TRBV7-9 and TRBJ2-5; 13 positions agree with TRBD2. The TCR sequence derives from a human donor in good health. The CDR3 bases are TGTGCCAGCAGCCGCGGGACTAGCGGGGAAGAGACCCAGTACTTC. It specifies CASSRGTSGEETQYF.